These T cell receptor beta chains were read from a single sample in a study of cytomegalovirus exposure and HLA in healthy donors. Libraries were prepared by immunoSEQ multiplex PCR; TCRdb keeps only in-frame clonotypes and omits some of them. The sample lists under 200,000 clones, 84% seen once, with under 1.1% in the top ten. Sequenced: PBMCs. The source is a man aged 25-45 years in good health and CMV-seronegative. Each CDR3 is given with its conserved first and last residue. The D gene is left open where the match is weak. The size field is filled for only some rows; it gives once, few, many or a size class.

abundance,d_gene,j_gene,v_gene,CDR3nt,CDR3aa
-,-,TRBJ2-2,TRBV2,TGTGCCAGCAGTGACGGGGCGGGGGCAGGAACCGGGGAGCTGTTTTTT,CASSDGAGAGTGELFF
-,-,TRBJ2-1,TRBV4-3,TGCGCCAGCAGCCAAGATAATTACGGGACCTACAATGAGCAGTTCTTC,CASSQDNYGTYNEQFF
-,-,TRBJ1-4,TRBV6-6,TGTGCCAGCAGTCCCTTAGACAGAGTGAGTGAAAAACTGTTTTTT,CASSPLDRVSEKLFF
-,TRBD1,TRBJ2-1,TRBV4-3,TGCGCCAGCAGCCAAAGACAGGGGGATTACAATGAGCAGTTCTTC,CASSQRQGDYNEQFF
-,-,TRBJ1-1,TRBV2,TGTGCCAGCAGCGAACAGGGGAACACTGAAGCTTTCTTT,CASSEQGNTEAFF
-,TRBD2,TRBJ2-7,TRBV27,TGTGCCAGCAGTTTACAGAGCGGGAGCTTAGGCGAGCAGTACTTC,CASSLQSGSLGEQYF
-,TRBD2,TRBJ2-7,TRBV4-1,TGCGCCAGCAGCCAAGTAGCGGGGATGGACTACGAGCAGTACTTC,CASSQVAGMDYEQYF
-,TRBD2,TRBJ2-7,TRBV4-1,TGCGCCAGCAGCCAAGCTAGCGGGGGGGATTACGAGCAGTACTTC,CASSQASGGDYEQYF
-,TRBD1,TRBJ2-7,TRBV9,TGTGCCAGCAGCGCCGGGACAGGGGGCTACGAGCAGTACTTC,CASSAGTGGYEQYF
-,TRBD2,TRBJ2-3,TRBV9,TGTGCCAGCAGCGTTGGCCCTAGCGGGGGCTACACAGATACGCAGTATTTT,CASSVGPSGGYTDTQYF
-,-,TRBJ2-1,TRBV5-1,TGCGCCAGCAGCCCTGCGGGGAGTGGCTACAATGAGCAGTTCTTC,CASSPAGSGYNEQFF
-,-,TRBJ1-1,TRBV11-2,TGTGCCAGCAGCTTACATCCGGGGGTGGGGGCTTTCTTT,CASSLHPGVGAFF
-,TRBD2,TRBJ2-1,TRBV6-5,TGTGCCAGCAGTTCTAGCGGAAATTTGGAAGAGCAGTTCTTC,CASSSSGNLEEQFF
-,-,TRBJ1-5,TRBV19,TGTGCCAGTAGTCCAACTCGAACGGACTCGGGGAGCACTCAGCCCCAGCATTTT,CASSPTRTDSGSTQPQHF
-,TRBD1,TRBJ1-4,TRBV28,TGTGCCAGCATGAGGGACAGGGAAAATGAAAAACTGTTTTTT,CASMRDRENEKLFF
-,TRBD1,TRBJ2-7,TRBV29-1,TGCAGCGTCCGGGGGACAGGGGGATCCTACGAGCAGTACTTC,CSVRGTGGSYEQYF
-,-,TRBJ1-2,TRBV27,TGTGCCAGCAGTTTATTTGGCAGGGAAAACTATGGCTACACCTTC,CASSLFGRENYGYTF
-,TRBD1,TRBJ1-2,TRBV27,TGTGCCAGCAGTTCAACCAGGACAGGGGGAGTCTATGGCTACACCTTC,CASSSTRTGGVYGYTF
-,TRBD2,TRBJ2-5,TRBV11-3,TGTGCCAGCAGTCCCGACGGGGGGGTAGAGACCCAGTACTTC,CASSPDGGVETQYF
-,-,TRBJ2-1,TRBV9,TGTGCCAGCAGCGTAGAGGGGACTCGTTTTTTAGAGCAGTTCTTC,CASSVEGTRFLEQFF
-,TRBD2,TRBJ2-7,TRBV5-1,TGCGCCAGCAGCCCCGAGGGACTAGCCAACTCCTACGAGCAGTACTTC,CASSPEGLANSYEQYF
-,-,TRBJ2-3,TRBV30,TGTGCCTGGAGGGGGACTGGGGATACGCAGTATTTT,CAWRGTGDTQYF
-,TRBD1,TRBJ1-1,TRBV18,TGTGCCAGCTCACCAGTGACGGGACAGATCATGATTCTCTTT,CASSPVTGQIMILF
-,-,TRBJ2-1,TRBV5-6,TGTGCCAGCAGCTTGGGGGTTGGCTCCCTAGGTGAGCAGTTCTTC,CASSLGVGSLGEQFF
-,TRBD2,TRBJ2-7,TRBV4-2,TGTGCCAGCAGCGAACTTGCGACTAGCGGGATATCCTACGAGCAGTACTTC,CASSELATSGISYEQYF
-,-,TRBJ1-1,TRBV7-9,TGTGCCAGCAGCTTAGCAGGGGCGCGCACTGAAGCTTTCTTT,CASSLAGARTEAFF
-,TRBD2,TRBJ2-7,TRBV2,TGTGCCAGCAGCGCCGTAGGACTAGCGGGAGACGAGCAGTACTTC,CASSAVGLAGDEQYF
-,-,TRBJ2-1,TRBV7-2,TGTGCCAGCAGCTTCGGCGGGAACAATGAGCAGTTCTTC,CASSFGGNNEQFF
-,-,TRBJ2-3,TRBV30,TGTGCCTGGAGTACAACAGATACGCAGTATTTT,CAWSTTDTQYF
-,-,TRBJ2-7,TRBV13,TGTGCCAGCAGCTTAGGCCGGGGCTACGAGCAGTACTTC,CASSLGRGYEQYF
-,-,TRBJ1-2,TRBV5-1,TGCGCCAGCAGCTTCGGGGGTTCGCGAGAGGGCTATGGCTACACCTTC,CASSFGGSREGYGYTF
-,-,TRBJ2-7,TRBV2,TGTGCCACCAACCACAGGGACAAGAGCTCCTACGAGCAGTACTTC,CATNHRDKSSYEQYF
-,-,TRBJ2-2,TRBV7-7,TGTGCCAGCAGCCCAGTACAGCCGACCGGGGAGCTGTTTTTT,CASSPVQPTGELFF
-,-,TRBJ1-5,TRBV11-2,TGTGCCAGCAGCCGAGGAATTAATCAGCCCCAGCATTTT,CASSRGINQPQHF
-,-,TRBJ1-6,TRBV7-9,TGTGCCAGCAGCACAGGGAGGGCACCTGATTCACCCCTCCACTTT,CASSTGRAPDSPLHF
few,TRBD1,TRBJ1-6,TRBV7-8,TGTGCCAGCAGTTTTTCTGACAGGGTTAATAATTCACCCCTCCACTTT,CASSFSDRVNNSPLHF